This TCR beta chain was retrieved from a study of CD8 T cells in Susac syndrome. Random hexamers primed reverse transcription of about 0.45 to 1 ug RNA. A single record per CDR3 protein comes from TCRdb applying MiXCR to the immunoSEQ multiplex PCR reads. The table shows about 94,000 distinct CDR3 sequences, with roughly 94% occurring only once. This CDR3 has 12 amino acids. Per germline, CDR1 DFQATT and CDR2 SNEGSKA (reference sequence). Trimming removed 6 bases at V and 5 bases at J, with 14 bases between. While CD8+ and CD4+ T cells were isolated negatively, TEMRA cells were enriched by FACS. The TCR was taken from a human donor with Susac syndrome. The sequenced material came from CD4+ T cells from PBMCs. This chain connects TRBV20-1 to TRBJ2-7; D could derive from TRBD1 or TRBD2 (6 bases each). The CDR3 spells CSARGGTDEQYF. Here the CDR3 DNA reads TGCAGTGCCAGGGGCGGGACCGACGAGCAGTACTTC.